This TCR beta chain originates from a study of shared clonotypes between healthy human individuals. Points from the study as a whole: Non-shared clonotypes were found to have lower generation probabilities than the clonotypes that were shared by all four of the sorted-subset donors. The study found about 5% of naive CD4 clonotypes shared across four donors.

This table comes from immunoSEQ multiplex PCR, and its TCRdb copy is limited to in-frame clones, with some not included. The sample carries some 2,100,000 clones, more than 90% recorded once. V was trimmed by 1 base and J by 5 bases, leaving 21 bases between them. CDR1 is SEHNR and CDR2 is FQNEAQ in the germline V gene (reference sequence). The CDR3 runs to 18 residues. Remarks on this clone: What it binds is unknown.

The sequencing sample was made of naive CD4+ T cells sorted from blood. As for subset: CD45RA+ positively selected. The sequence came from a man aged 18 to 29 in good health. The chain employs TRBV7-9 and TRBJ2-1; D is undetermined. CDR3 nucleotide sequence: TGTGCCAGCAGCTTAGGCCGGGCCTACAGCAACCCCAACAATGAGCAGTTCTTC. This gives the protein CASSLGRAYSNPNNEQFF.